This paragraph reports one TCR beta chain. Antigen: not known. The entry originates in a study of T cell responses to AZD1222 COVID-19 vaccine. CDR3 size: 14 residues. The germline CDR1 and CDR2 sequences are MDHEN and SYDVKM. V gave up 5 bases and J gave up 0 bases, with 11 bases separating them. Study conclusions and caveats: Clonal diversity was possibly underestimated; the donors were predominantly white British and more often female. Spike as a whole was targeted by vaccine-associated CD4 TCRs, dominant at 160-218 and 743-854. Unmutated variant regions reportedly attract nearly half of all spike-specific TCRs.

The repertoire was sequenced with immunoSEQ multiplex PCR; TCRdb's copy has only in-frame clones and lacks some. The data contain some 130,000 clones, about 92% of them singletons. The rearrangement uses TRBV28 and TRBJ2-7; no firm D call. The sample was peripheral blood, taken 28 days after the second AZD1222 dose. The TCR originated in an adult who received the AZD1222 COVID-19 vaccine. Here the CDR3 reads CASSPELGSYEQYF. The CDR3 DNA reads TGTGCCAGCAGTCCCGAGTTGGGCTCCTACGAGCAGTACTTC.